This TCR beta chain came from a study of blood T cell repertoires in COVID-19. The assay was immunoSEQ multiplex PCR, and TCRdb's table has in-frame clones only and misses some. The table records approximately 270,000 clones, 70% to 90% of them present only once. The CDR3 has 15 residues. V lost 0 bases to trimming and J lost 3 bases; unmatched junction nucleotides: 1. Germline V gene lookup returns CDR1 SGHRS and CDR2 YFSETQ. The chain recombines TRBV5-1 with TRBJ2-2; 8 positions match TRBD1. Material: PBMCs or T cells enriched from blood (not recorded which). The receptor's source is a woman aged 45-59 years who had recovered from COVID-19. The CDR3 DNA is TGCGCCAGCAGCTTGGCAGGGGGCTACACCGGGGAGCTGTTTTTT. Translation: CASSLAGGYTGELFF.